The clone carrying this T cell receptor (beta chain) has more than one count but fewer than ten. Its specificity is unknown. Next came a second PCR, run for about 7 to 12 cycles, which used a sample-barcoded 5' primer along with a J-beta primer mix. The template-switch adaptor, which had 12 random nucleotides, put a tag on each cDNA molecule. TCRdb re-analysed the 5' RACE reads in MiXCR, keeping a single row per CDR3 protein. Of over a million distinct CDR3 sequences listed, under 45% are singletons. This entry comes from a study of blood T cells in healthy people across ages. Study-wide findings and caveats: A strong correlation between TCR beta diversity and naive T cell percentage was seen. Higher diversity and more naive CD4+ cells were features of long-lived donors, compared to aged donors.

The V gene's germline CDR1 is ENHRY and CDR2 SYGVKD. The CDR3 runs 15 residues. V was cut by 8 bases and J by 5 bases, with 22 bases left in between. Each of the donors had 9 to 10 milliliters of peripheral blood drawn into EDTA-treated Vacutainer tubes. The chain has TRBV10-3 and TRBJ2-7, with D perhaps TRBD1 (6 bases). The sample taken for sequencing was blood. The receptor was isolated from a woman aged 60-75 years in good health. For the CDR3, the DNA is TGTGCCATCGTAAACGGGACACTCCTCACCCACGAGCAGTACTTC. Encoded protein: CAIVNGTLLTHEQYF.